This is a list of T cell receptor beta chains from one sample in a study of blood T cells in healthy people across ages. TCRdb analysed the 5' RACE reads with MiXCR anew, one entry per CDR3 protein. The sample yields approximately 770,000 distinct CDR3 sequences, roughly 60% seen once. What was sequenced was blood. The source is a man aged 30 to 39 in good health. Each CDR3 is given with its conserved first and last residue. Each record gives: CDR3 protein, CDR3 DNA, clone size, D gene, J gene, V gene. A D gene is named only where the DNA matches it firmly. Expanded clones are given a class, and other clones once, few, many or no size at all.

CDR3 protein: CASSLGPSPSNEQYF
CDR3 DNA: TGTGCCAGCAGTTTAGGGCCCTCCCCTTCTAATGAGCAGTACTTC
clone size: .
D gene: .
J gene: TRBJ2-7
V gene: TRBV27

CDR3 protein: CASSQASGRAYEQYF
CDR3 DNA: TGCGCCAGCAGCCAGGCTAGCGGGAGGGCCTACGAGCAGTACTTC
clone size: .
D gene: TRBD2
J gene: TRBJ2-7
V gene: TRBV4-1

CDR3 protein: CASSVLAGGRETQYF
CDR3 DNA: TGTGCCAGCAGTGTGCTAGCGGGGGGCAGAGAGACCCAGTACTTC
clone size: .
D gene: TRBD2
J gene: TRBJ2-5
V gene: TRBV12-3/TRBV12-4

CDR3 protein: CASSTTSGTYNEQFF
CDR3 DNA: TGTGCCAGCAGCACAACTAGCGGTACCTACAATGAGCAGTTCTTC
clone size: .
D gene: TRBD2
J gene: TRBJ2-1
V gene: TRBV9

CDR3 protein: CASSLQGLGNYEQYF
CDR3 DNA: TGTGCCAGCAGTTTACAAGGACTGGGTAACTACGAGCAGTACTTC
clone size: .
D gene: .
J gene: TRBJ2-7
V gene: TRBV12-3/TRBV12-4

CDR3 protein: CASRTGTSGHNEQFF
CDR3 DNA: TGTGCCAGCAGAACCGGGACTAGCGGACACAATGAGCAGTTCTTC
clone size: .
D gene: TRBD2
J gene: TRBJ2-1
V gene: TRBV7-2

CDR3 protein: CASTNRTPQETQYF
CDR3 DNA: TGCGCCAGCACCAACCGGACCCCACAAGAGACCCAGTACTTC
clone size: .
D gene: .
J gene: TRBJ2-5
V gene: TRBV5-1

CDR3 protein: CASSSRRDRVSTGELFF
CDR3 DNA: TGTGCCAGCAGCTCAAGACGGGACAGGGTATCCACCGGGGAGCTGTTTTTT
clone size: .
D gene: TRBD1
J gene: TRBJ2-2
V gene: TRBV11-1

CDR3 protein: CASSEGLSNYGYTF
CDR3 DNA: TGTGCCAGCAGTGAAGGACTGAGCAACTATGGCTACACCTTC
clone size: .
D gene: .
J gene: TRBJ1-2
V gene: TRBV25-1

CDR3 protein: CASSNSAETQYF
CDR3 DNA: TGCGCCAGCAGTAATTCGGCAGAGACCCAGTACTTC
clone size: few
D gene: .
J gene: TRBJ2-5
V gene: TRBV4-3

CDR3 protein: CASSSAGTGSSYEQYF
CDR3 DNA: TGTGCCAGCAGTTCAGCCGGGACAGGGAGCTCCTACGAGCAGTACTTC
clone size: once
D gene: TRBD1
J gene: TRBJ2-7
V gene: TRBV28

CDR3 protein: CASSQEGAGPGYDEQYF
CDR3 DNA: TGTGCCAGCAGCCAAGAGGGGGCGGGACCGGGATATGACGAGCAGTACTTC
clone size: many
D gene: .
J gene: TRBJ2-7
V gene: TRBV4-2

CDR3 protein: CASSAQPGQGSYGYTF
CDR3 DNA: TGTGCCAGCTCAGCACAGCCGGGACAGGGAAGCTATGGCTACACCTTC
clone size: .
D gene: TRBD1
J gene: TRBJ1-2
V gene: TRBV18

CDR3 protein: CASSYTGTSGYEQYF
CDR3 DNA: TGTGCCAGCAGTTACACCGGGACTAGCGGTTACGAGCAGTACTTC
clone size: few
D gene: TRBD2
J gene: TRBJ2-7
V gene: TRBV6-5

CDR3 protein: CASSPAGNYGYTF
CDR3 DNA: TGTGCCAGCAGCCCGGCAGGGAACTATGGCTACACCTTC
clone size: few
D gene: .
J gene: TRBJ1-2
V gene: TRBV7-2

CDR3 protein: CASSPVVTADTGELFF
CDR3 DNA: TGTGCCAGCAGCCCCGTTGTGACGGCGGACACCGGGGAGCTGTTTTTT
clone size: .
D gene: .
J gene: TRBJ2-2
V gene: TRBV7-9

CDR3 protein: CASSHGQGQETQYF
CDR3 DNA: TGTGCCAGCAGCCACGGACAGGGCCAAGAGACCCAGTACTTC
clone size: .
D gene: TRBD1
J gene: TRBJ2-5
V gene: TRBV3-1

CDR3 protein: CASSQSANYGYTF
CDR3 DNA: TGTGCCAGCAGCCAGAGCGCTAACTATGGCTACACCTTC
clone size: .
D gene: .
J gene: TRBJ1-2
V gene: TRBV3-1

CDR3 protein: CASGNIYGETQYF
CDR3 DNA: TGTGCCAGCGGAAACATCTACGGAGAGACCCAGTACTTC
clone size: .
D gene: .
J gene: TRBJ2-5
V gene: TRBV6-1

CDR3 protein: CASSLARGSEQYF
CDR3 DNA: TGTGCCAGCAGCCTCGCGCGGGGGTCCGAGCAGTACTTC
clone size: .
D gene: TRBD2
J gene: TRBJ2-7
V gene: TRBV13

CDR3 protein: CSGGDANEQFF
CDR3 DNA: TGCAGTGGGGGGGATGCGAATGAGCAGTTCTTC
clone size: few
D gene: .
J gene: TRBJ2-1
V gene: TRBV20-1

CDR3 protein: CASGVGGSSAKNIQYF
CDR3 DNA: TGTGCCAGTGGGGTTGGGGGATCGTCAGCCAAAAACATTCAGTACTTC
clone size: .
D gene: .
J gene: TRBJ2-4
V gene: TRBV6-6

CDR3 protein: CASSDDTSKQFF
CDR3 DNA: TGCGCCAGCAGTGACGATACTAGCAAGCAGTTCTTC
clone size: .
D gene: .
J gene: TRBJ2-1
V gene: TRBV10-2

CDR3 protein: CASSQAGWEPQHF
CDR3 DNA: TGCGCCAGCAGCCAAGCGGGGTGGGAGCCCCAGCATTTT
clone size: .
D gene: .
J gene: TRBJ1-5
V gene: TRBV4-1

CDR3 protein: CASSPTSGDETQYF
CDR3 DNA: TGCGCCAGCAGCCCGACTAGCGGGGATGAGACCCAGTACTTC
clone size: .
D gene: TRBD2
J gene: TRBJ2-5
V gene: TRBV5-1

CDR3 protein: CASSLASGPAYETQYF
CDR3 DNA: TGTGCCAGCAGCTTAGCATCGGGACCCGCCTACGAGACCCAGTACTTC
clone size: .
D gene: .
J gene: TRBJ2-5
V gene: TRBV7-2

CDR3 protein: CASSPLSDEKLFF
CDR3 DNA: TGTGCCAGCAGCCCCTTATCGGATGAAAAACTGTTTTTT
clone size: .
D gene: .
J gene: TRBJ1-4
V gene: TRBV7-9

CDR3 protein: CASSVTVGTKPTYNEQFF
CDR3 DNA: TGTGCCAGCAGTGTGACGGTGGGGACTAAACCTACCTACAATGAGCAGTTCTTC
clone size: .
D gene: TRBD2
J gene: TRBJ2-1
V gene: TRBV2

CDR3 protein: CAITGDRGEQYF
CDR3 DNA: TGTGCCATCACCGGGGACAGGGGCGAGCAGTACTTC
clone size: .
D gene: TRBD1
J gene: TRBJ2-7
V gene: TRBV10-3